The 25 T cell receptor beta chains given below trace back to one sample, sequenced in a study of blood T cell repertoires in COVID-19. Assay: immunoSEQ multiplex PCR; the TCRdb copy retains only in-frame clones and omits some. Of 200,000 or so clones listed, about 80% were seen once; the top ten hold approximately 7.2%. Sequenced sample: peripheral blood. All receptors come from a human donor with acute or convalescent COVID-19. The donor label of this sample is uncertain.

The chain employs TRBV12-3 or TRBV12-4 and TRBJ1-2; a weak D match, TRBD1 (5 bases). The CDR3 spans 13 residues. V was pared by 3 bases and J by 8 bases, with 13 bases between. The CDR3 spells CASSFAEGLGYTF. The DNA for the CDR3 is TGTGCCAGCAGTTTTGCGGAGGGGCTGGGCTACACCTTC.

The chain carries TRBV5-1 and TRBJ1-2, with 8 bases aligning to TRBD1. Germline V gene sequence: CDR1 SGHRS, CDR2 YFSETQ. This CDR3 comprises 14 residues. J gave up 8 bases and V 4 bases, and 10 bases lay outside the gene matches. CDR3 sequence reads: CASSTNQGAWGYTF. DNA for the CDR3: TGCGCCAGCAGCACAAATCAGGGGGCCTGGGGCTACACCTTC.

The genes are TRBV5-6 and TRBJ2-6; D is possibly TRBD2 (5 bases). CDR1 SGHDT and CDR2 YYEEEE come from the germline V gene. This CDR3 has 16 amino acids. V lost 2 bases and J lost 0, with 9 bases in between. The CDR3 coding sequence is TGTGCCAGCAGCTTAAGAGGGATCTCTGGGGCCAACGTCCTGACTTTC. It codes for CASSLRGISGANVLTF.

The chain links TRBV5-1 to TRBJ2-7; D is uncertain. The V and J ends lost 4 bases and 2 bases respectively, with 13 bases between them. CDR1 and CDR2 (germline): SGHRS, YFSETQ. The CDR3 sequence is 14 residues long. CDR3 region: CASSVPLEPYEQYF. The CDR3 nucleotides read TGCGCCAGCAGCGTACCGCTGGAGCCCTACGAGCAGTACTTC. The variable domain in full, completed from reference TRBV5-1 and TRBJ2-7, reads KAGVTQTPRYLIKTRGQQVTLSCSPISGHRSVSWYQQTPGQGLQFLFEYFSETQRNKGNFPGRFSGRQFSNSRSEMNVSTLELGDSALYLCASSVPLEPYEQYFGPGTRLTVT.

This sequence joins TRBV18 and TRBJ2-3, with D unclear. This CDR3 has 12 amino acids. V shed 0 bases and J shed 6 bases, with 4 bases lying between them. The germline V gene encodes CDR1 KGHSH and CDR2 LQKENI. CDR3 coding DNA: TGTGCCAGCTCACCACCGTCGGATACGCAGTATTTT. Translated: CASSPPSDTQYF.

The genes are TRBV24-1 and TRBJ2-1; tentative D call: TRBD2 (6 bases). CDR3 length equals 15 residues. With 3 bases removed from V and 6 bases from J, the gap between germline ends came to 14 bases. Per the germline V gene, CDR1 is KGHDR and CDR2 is SFDVKD. CDR3 nucleotide sequence: TGTGCCACCAGTGATGCGCCGCTGGGGGGCAATGAGCAGTTCTTC. Residues: CATSDAPLGGNEQFF.

The rearrangement uses TRBV3-1 (or the pseudogene TRBV3-2) and TRBJ1-5; D gene ambiguous. The CDR3 runs 14 residues. Germline loops: CDR1 LGHDT, CDR2 YNNKEL (reference sequence). Between the trimmed V and J ends, which lost 10 bases and 0 bases, there was a span of 13 bases. The CDR3: CATAPPGSNQPQHF. The CDR3 region has the DNA TGTGCCACCGCGCCCCCAGGTAGCAATCAGCCCCAGCATTTT.

This chain joins TRBV28 and TRBJ2-7; 7 bases agree with TRBD1. Germline-derived CDR1 and CDR2 are MDHEN and SYDVKM. J lost 2 bases, V lost 8 bases, and 6 bases had no gene match. There are 13 residues in the CDR3. The CDR3 DNA sequence: TGTGCCAGCCGCCTAACAGGGGCCTACGAGCAGTACTTC. Translating it yields CASRLTGAYEQYF.

The rearrangement uses TRBV7-2 and TRBJ1-5; 10 nucleotides agree with TRBD1. The CDR3 totals 15 residues. Germline trimming cut 3 bases from V and 6 bases from J; bases unmatched to any gene: 5. Germline CDR1 is SGHTA and CDR2 is FQGNSA. The CDR3 coding sequence is TGTGCCAGCAGCTTCGGGACAGGGGCTATTCAGCCCCAGCATTTT. Translated: CASSFGTGAIQPQHF. Variable domain in full (rest from reference TRBV7-2 and TRBJ1-5): GAGVSQSPSNKVTEKGKDVELRCDPISGHTALYWYRQSLGQGLEFLIYFQGNSAPDKSGLPSDRFSAERTGGSVSTLTIQRTQQEDSAVYLCASSFGTGAIQPQHFGDGTRLSIL.

CDR3 sequence (DNA): TGTGCCAGCACGTCGAACACTGAAGCTTTCTTT. Its translation: CASTSNTEAFF. The rearrangement links TRBV9 to TRBJ1-1; D gene uncertain. This CDR3 comprises 11 residues. Germline V lookup: CDR1 SGDLS, CDR2 YYNGEE. V lost 6 bases and J lost 1, with 4 bases in between. Together with reference TRBV9 and TRBJ1-1, the CDR3 gives the full variable domain: DSGVTQTPKHLITATGQRVTLRCSPRSGDLSVYWYQQSLDQGLQFLIQYYNGEERAKGNILERFSAQQFPDLHSELNLSSLELGDSALYFCASTSNTEAFFGQGTRLTVV.

This chain uses TRBV12-3 or TRBV12-4 with TRBJ2-7; no firm D call. V lost 6 bases and J lost 12, with 18 bases in between. The CDR3 consists of 12 residues. In DNA, the CDR3 is TGTGCCAGCAGGACCTATCCGGGTGGCTTGTACTTC. Encoded protein: CASRTYPGGLYF.

This clone has more than one count but fewer than ten. The chain has TRBV15 and TRBJ2-5, with D perhaps matching TRBD2 (6 bases). CDR1 is LNHNV and CDR2 is YYDKDF in the germline V gene (reference sequence). The CDR3 is 17 residues long. V was trimmed by 5 bases and J by 3 bases, leaving 22 bases between them. CDR3 region: CATSPRGGGIGKETQYF. As DNA, the CDR3 is TGTGCCACCAGCCCCCGAGGTGGCGGGATCGGGAAAGAGACCCAGTACTTC.

V is TRBV18 and J is TRBJ1-5; D is ambiguous. The CDR3 is 16 residues long. The germline V and J ends were trimmed by 2 bases and 4 bases, with 15 bases remaining between them. Germline-derived CDR1 and CDR2 are KGHSH and LQKENI. The CDR3 loop is CASSPEVTVNNQPQHF. In DNA, the CDR3 is TGTGCCAGCTCACCAGAAGTAACGGTAAATAATCAGCCCCAGCATTTT.

This chain joins TRBV19 and TRBJ1-2, with D tentatively TRBD1 (6 bases). The length of the CDR3 is 14 residues. The germline gives CDR1 LNHDA, CDR2 SQIVND (reference sequence). Trimming stripped 4 bases from V and 3 bases from J, with 12 bases between. The CDR3 DNA follows: TGTGCCAGTAGTACACGGGACAACTACTATGGCTACACCTTC. This gives the protein CASSTRDNYYGYTF.

The gene calls are TRBV5-4 and TRBJ1-4, with D maybe TRBD1 (6 bases). The length of the CDR3 is 17 residues. Germline V gives CDR1 SGHNT, CDR2 YYREEE (reference sequence). Trimming pared 0 bases from V and 9 bases from J, leaving 21 bases between. The CDR3 is CASSLADSGGAGKKLFF. The CDR3 DNA reads TGTGCCAGCAGCTTGGCCGATTCGGGGGGCGCCGGCAAAAAACTGTTTTTT.

This clone has only one observation. The chain employs TRBV28 and TRBJ2-1, with D perhaps matching TRBD2 (5 bases). The CDR3 length is 13 residues. The V gene lost 2 bases and the J gene lost 6 bases, with 8 bases spanning the gap. CDR1 MDHEN and CDR2 SYDVKM come from the germline V gene. The CDR3 reads CASSLASPNEQFF. In DNA, the CDR3 is TGTGCCAGCAGTTTAGCTAGCCCCAATGAGCAGTTCTTC.

The rearrangement joins TRBV3-1 (or the pseudogene TRBV3-2) to TRBJ2-2, with D tentatively TRBD1 (6 bases). This CDR3 comprises 16 residues. Trimming removed 4 bases from V and 2 bases from J, with 14 bases in between. The V gene's germline CDR1 is LGHDT and CDR2 YNNKEL (reference sequence). The CDR3 loop reads CASSRTGTSNTGELFF. DNA for the CDR3: TGTGCCAGCAGCCGAACCGGGACATCTAACACCGGGGAGCTGTTTTTT.

The CDR3: CASSLDRVGRNEQYF. The CDR3 coding sequence is TGTGCCAGCAGTCTTGACAGGGTAGGACGAAACGAGCAGTACTTC. The gene calls are TRBV2 and TRBJ2-7; 7 bases map to TRBD1. Germline V gives CDR1 SNHLY, CDR2 FYNNEI. With 5 bases clipped from V and 5 bases from J, the junction kept 12 bases outside the gene matches. CDR3 size: 15 residues.

The CDR3 loop reads CASSPSRTRQNIQYF. DNA for the CDR3: TGTGCCAGCAGTCCATCTCGGACTAGGCAAAACATTCAGTACTTC. This chain connects TRBV6-2 or TRBV6-3 to TRBJ2-4; 7 bases agree with TRBD2. This CDR3 is built from 15 residues. V dropped 5 bases and J dropped 5; count of bases not matched to a gene: 9. CDR1 and CDR2 from the germline V gene are MNHEY and SVGEGT.

The chain employs TRBV9 and TRBJ2-2; D uncertain. Per the germline V gene, CDR1 is SGDLS and CDR2 is YYNGEE. Trimming stripped 3 bases from V and 0 bases from J, with 15 bases between. The CDR3 has 17 residues. The CDR3 nucleotides read TGTGCCAGCAGCGCTCGTCTATGGGCCGCGAACACCGGGGAGCTGTTTTTT. This translates into CASSARLWAANTGELFF.

The rearrangement uses TRBV5-1 and TRBJ2-1; the match to TRBD2 covers 7 bases. Trimming took 1 base from V and 6 from J; bases not matched to a gene: 13. CDR3 length: 17 residues. Germline V gene data show CDR1 as SGHRS and CDR2 as YFSETQ. CDR3 nucleotide sequence: TGCGCCAGCAGCTTGTTCCCGACTAGCCGGAGCGGCAATGAGCAGTTCTTC. Protein: CASSLFPTSRSGNEQFF.

The CDR3 bases are TGTGCCACCAGTGATTTCCGGAACACTGAAGCTTTCTTT. Its translation is CATSDFRNTEAFF. The J gene is TRBJ1-1, the V gene TRBV24-1; D not certain. Germline-derived CDR1 and CDR2 are KGHDR and SFDVKD. The CDR3 runs 13 residues. The V gene lost 1 base and the J gene lost 1 base, with 3 bases spanning the gap.

The V gene is TRBV5-4, the J gene TRBJ2-3, with a tentative D call TRBD2 (5 bases). The CDR3 has 15 amino acids. Deletions cut 4 bases from V and 1 base from J, with 13 bases between. In germline, CDR1 is SGHNT, CDR2 YYREEE (reference sequence). In DNA form, the CDR3 reads TGTGCCAGCAGCCGGAGCGGCAGCCGCACAGATACGCAGTATTTT. Translated: CASSRSGSRTDTQYF.

This clone was counted a few times. The chain has TRBV10-3 and TRBJ2-7; the match to TRBD2 covers 8 bases. Germline V CDR1 and CDR2: ENHRY, SYGVKD. The ends lost 7 bases at V and 6 bases at J; junction bases unmatched: 29. The CDR3 runs to 20 residues. The chain's CDR3 is CAITPGGGGRSPLGMSEQYF. CDR3 bases: TGTGCCATCACCCCGGGGGGGGGCGGGAGGTCCCCCTTAGGTATGAGCGAGCAGTACTTC.

The chain recombines TRBV27 with TRBJ2-2, with 12 bases identical to TRBD2. V lost 1 base and J lost 5; bases outside the gene matches: 2. The CDR3 consists of 16 residues. Germline V gene data show CDR1 as MNHEY and CDR2 as SMNVEV (reference sequence). The CDR3 here is CASSLFGLAGTGELFF. The CDR3 region has the DNA TGTGCCAGCAGTTTATTCGGACTAGCGGGAACCGGGGAGCTGTTTTTT.